A single sample is the source of the 5 T cell receptor beta chains below, sequenced in a study of T cell responses to AZD1222 COVID-19 vaccine. The repertoire was sequenced with immunoSEQ multiplex PCR; TCRdb's copy has only in-frame clones and lacks some. The sample comprises 150,000 to 180,000 clones, around 85% of which are singletons, and 5% to 6% rests with the top ten. Sample: peripheral blood, taken on day 0 of MenACWY control vaccination. These receptors all stem from an adult in good health.

This clone was counted once. CDR3 region: CASSLAEGVGYTF. CDR3 coding DNA: TGTGCCAGCAGCTTAGCAGAAGGCGTTGGCTACACCTTC. The V call is TRBV7-2, the J call TRBJ1-2; no clear D gene. The germline V and J ends were trimmed by 0 bases and 7 bases, with 9 bases remaining between them. Per germline, CDR1 SGHTA and CDR2 FQGNSA. The CDR3 has 13 residues.

The rearrangement joins TRBV12-3 or TRBV12-4 to TRBJ2-7; 8 bases are a match to TRBD2. The CDR3 sequence is 13 residues long. J gave up 7 bases and V 8 bases, and 10 bases lay outside the gene matches. CDR3 DNA: TGTGCCAGCGTCACGAGCGGGAGTAGGGAGCAGTACTTC. This codes for CASVTSGSREQYF.

The rearrangement links TRBV5-4 to TRBJ2-3; the match to TRBD2 covers 11 bases. CDR1 is SGHNT, CDR2 YYREEE, per germline (reference sequence). This CDR3 has 15 amino acids. J was trimmed by 3 bases and V by 5 bases; bases with no gene match: 5. This chain's CDR3 is CASRKASGRTDTQYF. CDR3 DNA sequence: TGTGCCAGCAGGAAGGCTAGCGGGAGGACAGATACGCAGTATTTT.

The chain joins TRBV7-2 to TRBJ2-4; possibly TRBD1 or TRBD2 for D (5 bases each). V lost 3 bases and J 7 bases, leaving 13 bases between the germline ends. This CDR3 spans 14 amino acids. Germline V gene sequence: CDR1 SGHTA, CDR2 FQGNSA. The CDR3, as DNA: TGTGCCAGCAGCTTCGATCCCGAGGGGAACATTCAGTACTTC. It yields the protein CASSFDPEGNIQYF.

The rearrangement links TRBV5-1 to TRBJ1-1; TRBD1 agrees at 8 bases. Germline CDR1 reads SGHRS; CDR2 reads YFSETQ. With V trimmed by 0 bases and J by 1 base, 2 bases remained unmatched. CDR3 length: 15 residues. The CDR3 is CASSLGQGTNTEAFF. The CDR3 DNA is TGCGCCAGCAGCTTGGGACAGGGGACGAACACTGAAGCTTTCTTT. The variable domain in full, completed from reference TRBV5-1 and TRBJ1-1, reads KAGVTQTPRYLIKTRGQQVTLSCSPISGHRSVSWYQQTPGQGLQFLFEYFSETQRNKGNFPGRFSGRQFSNSRSEMNVSTLELGDSALYLCASSLGQGTNTEAFFGQGTRLTVV.